What follows are 13 T cell receptor beta chains derived from one specimen sequenced in a study of T cells expressing NK-cell markers. TCRdb reworked the 5' RACE reads into one entry per CDR3 protein, no DNA. This repertoire includes 400,000 to 550,000 distinct CDR3 sequences. Source material: blood T cells: a sorted CD56 or NKG2C T cell subset, CD4+ or CD8+ T cells, or bulk PBMC T cells (not recorded which). The receptors stem from a woman between 18 and 69 years old in good health.

V usage is TRBV11-2 and J usage is TRBJ2-5. Germline V gives CDR1 SGHAT, CDR2 FQNNGV. The CDR3 length is 14 residues. This CDR3 reads CASSLDGVWETQYF.

CDR3 amino acids: CATSDMTYTGELFF. The chain joins TRBV24-1 to TRBJ2-2. Germline assignment: CDR1 KGHDR and CDR2 SFDVKD. The CDR3 is 14 amino acids.

The J gene is TRBJ2-3, the V gene TRBV4-3; TCRdb's assignment of TRBD1 cannot be checked, as there is no DNA. CDR3 length equals 15 residues. Per the germline V gene, CDR1 is LGHNA and CDR2 is YSLEER. The CDR3 sequence is CASSQALGGADTQYF.

V and J are TRBV12-3 or TRBV12-4 and TRBJ2-1; TCRdb proposes TRBD1, but this gene call is untestable without DNA. The CDR3 length is 12 residues. The CDR3: CATGHRGDKQFF.

V and J are TRBV20-1 and TRBJ2-5. This CDR3 has 13 amino acids. The V gene's germline CDR1 is DFQATT and CDR2 SNEGSKA (reference sequence). Here the CDR3 reads CSARDLYGETQYF.

The V gene is TRBV6-1, the J gene TRBJ2-1; TCRdb gives TRBD2 as the D gene, but with no DNA this cannot be confirmed. Germline V CDR1 and CDR2: MNHNS, SASEGT. The CDR3 length is 15 residues. CDR3 amino acids: CASSTTSGSRNEQFF.

The chain has TRBV30 and TRBJ2-1. The CDR3 loop spans 13 amino acids. The germline V gene has CDR1 GTSNPN and CDR2 SVGIG (reference sequence). The CDR3 loop is CAWSGNTYNEQFF. Full variable domain (outside the CDR3, taken from reference TRBV30 and TRBJ2-1): SQTIHQWPATLVQPVGSPLSLECTVEGTSNPNLYWYRQAAGRGLQLLFYSVGIGQISSEVPQNLSASRPQDRQFILSSKKLLLSDSGFYLCAWSGNTYNEQFFGPGTRLTVL.

The chain couples TRBV7-2 to TRBJ2-5. Per germline, CDR1 SGHTA and CDR2 FQGNSA. The CDR3 is made up of 12 amino acids. CDR3 region: CASSPITETQYF.

The chain couples TRBV12-3 or TRBV12-4 to TRBJ2-1; the D call from TCRdb, TRBD2, cannot be confirmed without DNA. The CDR3 sequence is 17 residues long. CDR3 in amino acids: CASSPSTSGGAYNEQFF.

The chain carries TRBV11-1 and TRBJ2-7; TCRdb picks TRBD2, but there is no DNA to check that call. The CDR3 length is 19 residues. CDR1 and CDR2 from the germline V gene are SGHAT and FQDESV (reference sequence). CDR3 amino acids: CASSPTPGLAGVVSYEQYF.

V usage is TRBV5-4 and J usage is TRBJ2-3. Germline CDR1 SGHNT, CDR2 YYREEE (reference sequence). CDR3 length: 16 amino acids. Here the CDR3 reads CASSFGFGVGTDTQYF.

The rearrangement links TRBV27 to TRBJ2-3. The CDR3 extends over 14 amino acids. Germline V gene lookup returns CDR1 MNHEY and CDR2 SMNVEV (reference sequence). The CDR3 loop reads CASSLGSNTDTQYF.

The V gene is TRBV2, the J gene TRBJ1-3. The CDR3 runs 13 residues. Germline CDR1 and CDR2: SNHLY and FYNNEI. The CDR3: CASRRGSGNTIYF.